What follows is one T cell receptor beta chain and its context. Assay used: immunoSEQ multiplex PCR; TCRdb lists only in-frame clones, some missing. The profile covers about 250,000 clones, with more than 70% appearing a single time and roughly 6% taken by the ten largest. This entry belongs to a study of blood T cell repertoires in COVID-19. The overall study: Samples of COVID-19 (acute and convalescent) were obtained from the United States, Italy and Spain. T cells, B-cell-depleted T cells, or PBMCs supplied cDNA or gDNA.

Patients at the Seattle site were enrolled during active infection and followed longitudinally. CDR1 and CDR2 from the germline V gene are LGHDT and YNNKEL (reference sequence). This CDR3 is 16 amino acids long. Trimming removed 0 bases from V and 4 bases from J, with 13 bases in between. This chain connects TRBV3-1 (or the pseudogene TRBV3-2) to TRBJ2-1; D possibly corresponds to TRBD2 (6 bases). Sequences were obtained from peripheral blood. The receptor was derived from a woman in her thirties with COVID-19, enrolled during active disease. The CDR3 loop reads CASSQDAGTSYNEQFF. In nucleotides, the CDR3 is TGTGCCAGCAGCCAAGACGCGGGGACTTCTTACAATGAGCAGTTCTTC.